In its sample, the clone carrying this T cell receptor beta chain was seen a few times. No antigen is known for it. Germline V CDR1 and CDR2: MNHEY, SMNVEV (reference sequence). Trimming pared 8 bases from V and 4 bases from J, leaving 21 bases between. The CDR3 runs 15 residues. This sample is part of a study of cytomegalovirus exposure and HLA in healthy donors. Findings and caveats of the study: Presence/absence analysis assumed near-uniform sequencing depth across donors. As was reported, the HLA-A and HLA-B alleles of most subjects were accurately predicted from TCR beta sequences.

It was with 60 Vbeta and 13 Jbeta primers that the PCR ran. Assay: immunoSEQ multiplex PCR; the TCRdb copy retains only in-frame clones and omits some. The sample yields about 98,000 clones, 55% to 80% seen once. V is TRBV27 and J is TRBJ2-7; D gene ambiguous. Sequenced sample: PBMCs. The sequence derives from a female donor in good health and CMV-seronegative. The CDR3 coding sequence is TGTGCCAGCTTCGATACCCTTCGACTCCTGTACGAGCAGTACTTC. Protein product: CASFDTLRLLYEQYF.